This is a list of T cell receptor beta chains from one sample in a study of T-cell reconstitution after alpha-beta-depleted transplantation in children. TCRdb itself ran the PCR reads through MiXCR, one entry per CDR3 protein. The top ten hold 1.1% of the sample, which has hundreds of thousands of distinct CDR3 sequences, about 15% seen once. The sample was PBMCs from the stem cell graft donor, taken from the stem cell graft. Receptor source: a human donor who donated a stem cell graft to a child with acute myeloid leukemia. CDR3s include the opening cysteine and the closing phenylalanine or tryptophan. The D gene is left open where the match is weak. Expanded clones get a size class; other rows say once, few or many, or leave the size out.

j_call v_call d_call clone_size cdr3_nt cdr3_aa
TRBJ1-1 TRBV7-2 TRBD1 - TGTGCCAGCAGGGGGACAGGGGGCGCAAGGAACACTGAAGCTTTCTTT CASRGTGGARNTEAFF
TRBJ2-5 TRBV7-1 - - TGTGCCAGCAGCTCCACCGGGACACCCAAAGAGACCCAGTACTTC CASSSTGTPKETQYF
TRBJ2-2 TRBV4-2 TRBD2 - TGTGCCAGCAGCCCGACTAGCGGGGGGGCGACGGGGGAGCTGTTTTTT CASSPTSGGATGELFF
TRBJ2-2 TRBV4-3 - - TGCGCCAGCAGCCAAGAAGCCCGCCCCACCGGGGAGCTGTTTTTT CASSQEARPTGELFF
TRBJ2-1 TRBV30 - few TGTGCCTTCGGACGGAACCCGTACAATGAGCAGTTCTTC CAFGRNPYNEQFF
TRBJ2-2 TRBV27 TRBD2 - TGTGCCAGCAGTTTACCTAGCGGCACCGGGGAGCTGTTTTTT CASSLPSGTGELFF
TRBJ2-1 TRBV6-1 TRBD2 few TGTGCCAGCAGCCGACTAGCGGGGGACCACAATCAGCAGTTCTTC CASSRLAGDHNQQFF
TRBJ2-3 TRBV6-5 - many TGTGCCAGCAGTTACTCGGGATTCACAGATACGCAGTATTTT CASSYSGFTDTQYF
TRBJ1-2 TRBV7-2 - many TGTGCCAGCAGCTTAGGCCCGGGGGCTGGGGGCTACACCTTC CASSLGPGAGGYTF
TRBJ1-2 TRBV10-1 - many TGCGCCAGCGGGCCAGGCGCCTATGGCTACACCTTC CASGPGAYGYTF
TRBJ1-2 TRBV10-3 TRBD1 - TGTGCCATCAGCGGACAGGCGGACTATGGCTACACCTTC CAISGQADYGYTF
TRBJ2-7 TRBV24-1 TRBD1 many TGTGCCACCAGTGACACATCAGGGGGCGAGCAGTACTTC CATSDTSGGEQYF